These 10 T cell receptor beta chains were sequenced from one sample in a study of shared clonotypes between healthy human individuals (dated by TCRdb to 2018 to 2020). The protocol used for the library was the immunoSEQ multiplex PCR assay. Held by TCRdb, this immuneACCESS table contains in-frame sequences only and omits some clones. Under half of the omission traces to an unresolved V gene where checked; the cause of the rest is unknown. Across this sample there are under 650,000 clones, with almost 97% seen only once. The ten largest clones represent roughly 0.06% of the sample. The sample consisted of naive CD4+ T cells sorted from blood. According to the study, the label for this sample's cell subset or site signals: CD45RA+ positively selected. These receptors all stem from a woman in her twenties or thirties in good health.

The rearrangement uses TRBV5-1 and TRBJ2-3; D is possibly TRBD2 (5 bases). Germline loops: CDR1 SGHRS, CDR2 YFSETQ. The V gene lost 0 bases and the J gene lost 5 bases, with 16 bases spanning the gap. The CDR3 loop spans 16 amino acids. The CDR3, as DNA: TGCGCCAGCAGCTTGGTGGGCGGGTCCTCTGGAGATACGCAGTATTTT. This gives the protein CASSLVGGSSGDTQYF. The variable domain in full, with the rest retrieved from reference TRBV5-1 and TRBJ2-3, is KAGVTQTPRYLIKTRGQQVTLSCSPISGHRSVSWYQQTPGQGLQFLFEYFSETQRNKGNFPGRFSGRQFSNSRSEMNVSTLELGDSALYLCASSLVGGSSGDTQYFGPGTRLTVL.

This chain uses TRBV9 with TRBJ2-3; D might be TRBD1 or TRBD2, each matching 5 bases. This CDR3 comprises 16 residues. V was cut by 4 bases and J by 0 bases, with 15 bases left in between. Germline CDR1 SGDLS, CDR2 YYNGEE. This CDR3 reads CASSTRDRASTDTQYF. The CDR3 DNA is TGTGCCAGCAGCACCCGGGACCGAGCTAGCACAGATACGCAGTATTTT.

This chain connects TRBV7-9 to TRBJ1-4; perhaps TRBD1 as D (5 bases). V lost 4 bases to trimming and J lost 8 bases, with 11 bases between them. CDR3 length: 13 amino acids. The V gene's germline CDR1 is SEHNR and CDR2 FQNEAQ (reference sequence). The CDR3 loop reads CASSWGSGEKLFF. The DNA for the CDR3 is TGTGCCAGCAGCTGGGGCAGCGGGGAAAAACTGTTTTTT.

V usage is TRBV5-1 and J usage is TRBJ2-3; weak D call: TRBD1 (6 bases). The CDR3 is 14 amino acids. Germline CDR1 and CDR2: SGHRS and YFSETQ. The V and J ends lost 5 bases and 7 bases respectively, with 17 bases between them. The CDR3, as DNA: TGCGCCAGCAGACTCACAGGGATGGGAAATACGCAGTATTTT. Translation: CASRLTGMGNTQYF.

The V and J genes are TRBV28 and TRBJ2-3, with no clear D. This CDR3 comprises 13 residues. Trimming cost V 5 bases and J 0 bases, with 6 bases left between them. The germline gives CDR1 MDHEN, CDR2 SYDVKM. CDR3 residues: CASSRPSTDTQYF. As DNA, the CDR3 is TGTGCCAGCAGTCGACCTAGCACAGATACGCAGTATTTT. The whole variable domain, filled in from reference TRBV28 and TRBJ2-3, reads DVKVTQSSRYLVKRTGEKVFLECVQDMDHENMFWYRQDPGLGLRLIYFSYDVKMKEKGDIPEGYSVSREKKERFSLILESASTNQTSMYLCASSRPSTDTQYFGPGTRLTVL.

The chain joins TRBV5-6 to TRBJ2-5, with 9 nucleotides matching TRBD2. The closer fit of TRBJ2-7 to the DNA end suggests the J call may be wrong. There are 15 residues in the CDR3. Germline CDR1 SGHDT, CDR2 YYEEEE. Here the CDR3 DNA reads TGTGCCAGCAGGTTTGCTGGACTAGCGTCCTACGAGCAGTACTTC. Amino acid sequence: CASRFAGLASYEQYF.

This chain joins TRBV29-1 and TRBJ1-4; maybe TRBD1 (6 bases). The length of the CDR3 is 12 residues. Germline-derived CDR1 and CDR2 are SQVTM and ANQGSEA. The CDR3 sequence: CAKWGPTGKLFF. The CDR3 nucleotides are TGCGCGAAGTGGGGGCCAACGGGAAAACTGTTTTTT.

This chain connects TRBV27 to TRBJ2-4; 11 positions agree with TRBD1. Germline-derived CDR1 and CDR2 are MNHEY and SMNVEV (reference sequence). After removal of 3 bases from V and 7 bases from J, the junction contained 2 bases not matched to a gene. This CDR3 comprises 14 residues. CDR3 sequence: CASSLGTGGNIQYF. Here the CDR3 DNA reads TGTGCCAGCAGTTTGGGGACAGGGGGGAACATTCAGTACTTC.

The chain combines TRBV30 with TRBJ1-3; D gene ambiguous. Germline CDR1 is GTSNPN and CDR2 is SVGIG (reference sequence). The CDR3 loop spans 15 amino acids. V dropped 0 bases and J dropped 0 bases, with 9 bases sitting between them. CDR3 residues: CAWSVGQSSGNTIYF. In DNA form, the CDR3 reads TGTGCCTGGAGTGTAGGTCAGAGCTCTGGAAACACCATATATTTT.

This sequence joins TRBV6-6 and TRBJ2-7; D is undetermined. V was cut by 4 bases and J by 3 bases, with 13 bases left in between. The CDR3 is made up of 14 amino acids. Germline values: CDR1 MNHNY, CDR2 SVGAGI (reference sequence). The CDR3: CASSWTDGNYEQYF. CDR3 nucleotide sequence: TGTGCCAGCAGTTGGACCGATGGGAACTACGAGCAGTACTTC.